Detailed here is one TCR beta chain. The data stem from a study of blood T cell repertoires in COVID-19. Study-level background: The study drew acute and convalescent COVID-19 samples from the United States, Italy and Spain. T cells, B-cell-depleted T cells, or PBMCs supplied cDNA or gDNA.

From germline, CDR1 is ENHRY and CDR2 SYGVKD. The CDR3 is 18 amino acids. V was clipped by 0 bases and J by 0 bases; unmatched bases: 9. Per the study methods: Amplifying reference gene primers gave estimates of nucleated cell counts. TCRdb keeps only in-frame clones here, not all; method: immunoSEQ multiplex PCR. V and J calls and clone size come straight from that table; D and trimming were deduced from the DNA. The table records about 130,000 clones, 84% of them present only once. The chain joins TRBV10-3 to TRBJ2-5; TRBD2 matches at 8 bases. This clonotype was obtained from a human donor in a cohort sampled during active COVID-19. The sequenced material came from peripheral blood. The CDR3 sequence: CAISESNSLAAYQETQYF. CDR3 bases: TGTGCCATCAGTGAGTCGAACTCACTAGCGGCCTACCAAGAGACCCAGTACTTC.